The next 13 T cell receptor beta chains were all read from a single sample in a study of tumor-infiltrating lymphocytes in primary liver carcinoma. The study co-extracted DNA and RNA from roughly 20-30 mg of unsorted bulk tissue. The template, 500 ng total RNA, yielded TCR beta cDNA made with a constant-region primer. It was through three nested multiplex PCR rounds of slightly modified ARM-PCR that TCR beta libraries arose. TRBV1-TRBV30 forward and Cbeta reverse primers drove the first two roughly 10-cycle rounds. TCRdb passed the multiplex PCR reads through MiXCR, listing each CDR3 protein once. The sample shows about 130,000 distinct CDR3 sequences, approximately 64% of them seen only once. The sequencing input was liver tumor tissue from sampling region 3. Described subset: tumor region T3, left-lateral pole. The receptors originated from a woman aged 55-70 years with primary liver carcinoma and hepatitis B virus infection.

Comments on this clonotype: This likely comes from a read error, as the CDR3 has no conserved phenylalanine or tryptophan at its end. CDR3 protein: CASSASSGGVNTEAFV. Written as DNA, the CDR3 is TGTGCCAGCAGTGCCTCCAGTGGAGGGGTGAACACTGAAGCTTTCGTT. The chain uses TRBV6-5 and TRBJ1-1; maybe TRBD1 (5 bases). The germline V and J ends were trimmed by 5 bases and 0 bases, with 16 bases remaining between them. Germline V gene data show CDR1 as MNHEY and CDR2 as SVGAGI. The CDR3 extends over 16 amino acids.

About this clonotype itself: Its ends do not fully match the called genes, so a read error is possible. V is TRBV6-1 and J is TRBJ1-1; D not resolved. This CDR3 contains 14 residues. Germline CDR1 and CDR2: MNHNS and SASEGT. CDR3: CVSSEDGRNLEASF. The CDR3 DNA follows: TGTGTCAGCAGTGAAGACGGACGAAATCTTGAAGCTTCCTTT.

The table lists this clonotype with a few counts. The rearrangement uses TRBV5-1 and TRBJ1-4; the match to TRBD1 covers 7 bases. This CDR3 has 14 amino acids. The junction had 3 bases not matched to a gene; V was cut back by 4 bases and J by 3 bases. Germline values: CDR1 SGHRS, CDR2 YFSETQ. Here the CDR3 DNA reads TGCGCCAGCAGCCTGGGACAGTCTAATGAAAAACTGTTTTTT. This translates into CASSLGQSNEKLFF.

Regarding this clonotype: One end of the junction does not line up with germline, which may come from a read error. The J gene is TRBJ2-1, the V gene TRBV11-3; 10 nucleotides match TRBD2. The CDR3 spans 15 residues. Germline lookup yields CDR1 SGHNT and CDR2 YENEEA. DNA for the CDR3: TGTGCCAACAGCTTAGACCTAGCGGGGGATAAGGAGCAGTTCTTC. Translating it yields CANSLDLAGDKEQFF.

The table lists this clonotype with a few counts. This chain uses TRBV6-2 or TRBV6-3 with TRBJ2-5; D gene uncertain. Trimming removed 5 bases from V and 0 bases from J, with 16 bases in between. Germline V lookup: CDR1 MNHEY, CDR2 SVGEGT. The CDR3 is 16 amino acids. This chain's CDR3 is CASSPPGRLYQETQYF. DNA of the CDR3: TGTGCCAGCAGTCCTCCCGGACGGTTGTACCAAGAGACCCAGTACTTC.

Comment on this clonotype: Here the CDR3 omits its conserved ending phenylalanine or tryptophan, so a read error is the likely source. The chain recombines TRBV6-1 with TRBJ2-1; the D gene could be TRBD1 or TRBD2 (5 bases each). CDR3 size: 13 residues. Germline V gives CDR1 MNHNS, CDR2 SASEGT. V was clipped by 1 base and J by 8 bases, with 9 bases between them. CDR3 loop: CASSEVLGDEQFL. The DNA for the CDR3 is TGTGCCAGCAGTGAAGTTTTGGGGGATGAGCAGTTCTTA.

As for this clonotype: At one end, the junction sequence differs from germline, possibly due to a read error. V is TRBV4-2 and J is TRBJ1-4, with D hard to call. The length of the CDR3 is 14 residues. CDR1 and CDR2 (germline): LGHNA, YNFKEQ. The CDR3 coding sequence is TGTACCAGCAGCCAACACGCAACCAACGAAAAACTGTTTTTT. Amino acid sequence: CTSSQHATNEKLFF.

On this clonotype itself: One end of the junction fails to match germline, which may point to a read error. The rearrangement uses TRBV7-9 and TRBJ2-5, with D perhaps matching TRBD2 (6 bases). This CDR3 has 13 amino acids. Germline V lookup: CDR1 SEHNR, CDR2 FQNEAQ (reference sequence). The CDR3 DNA is TGTGCCAGCAGCTTCTCGTCGGGGGAGACCCAGCACTTC. Translated: CASSFSSGETQHF.

To note about this clonotype: At one boundary the junction diverges from the germline segment, which might be a read error. The V call is TRBV6-6, the J call TRBJ1-2, with D possibly matching TRBD1 (5 bases). The length of the CDR3 is 15 residues. CDR1 MNHNY and CDR2 SVGAGI come from the germline V gene (reference sequence). Here the CDR3 DNA reads TGTGCCAGCACCACGGGGCAGGAGTTCGGCTATGGCTACGCCTTC. It translates to CASTTGQEFGYGYAF.

This clonotype was detected only a few times. A clone one base away is much larger, so this may be a read error. V is TRBV10-1 and J is TRBJ2-1; 8 bases fit TRBD1. There are 15 residues in the CDR3. Germline CDR1 is WNHNN and CDR2 is SYGVQD (reference sequence). J lost 15 bases, V lost 3 bases, and 16 bases had no gene match. CDR3 coding DNA: TGCGCCAGCAGTGAAGGCTCCGGCTGGACAGGGTTGAGGTTCTTC. It codes for CASSEGSGWTGLRFF.

The chain has TRBV29-1 and TRBJ2-3; maybe TRBD2 (6 bases). Germline loops: CDR1 SQVTM, CDR2 ANQGSEA. This CDR3 comprises 16 residues. Trimming stripped 7 bases from V and 6 bases from J, with 26 bases between. The CDR3 DNA follows: TGCAGCGCCAGGTTCCTTGGGGGAGGACTAAGGGATACGCAGTATTTT. This sequence encodes CSARFLGGGLRDTQYF.

This clonotype showed up just once. The chain couples TRBV11-2 to TRBJ2-7; 10 bases are shared with TRBD2. Looked up from germline, CDR1 is SGHAT and CDR2 is FQNNGV. The junction had 15 bases not matched to a gene; V was cut back by 9 bases and J by 10 bases. The CDR3 is 14 amino acids. This CDR3 reads CARSPPSGTSDQYF. In nucleotides, the CDR3 is TGTGCCAGAAGCCCCCCTTCAGGGACTAGCGATCAGTACTTC.

For this clonotype: Being one base from a much bigger clone, this may be a read error. The chain links TRBV30 to TRBJ2-1; 9 nucleotides match TRBD2. The CDR3 runs 15 residues. Germline V gene sequence: CDR1 GTSNPN, CDR2 SVGIG (reference sequence). CDR3 bases: TGTGCCTGGAGTGTTGGTAGCGGGAGAAACAATAAGCAGTTCTTC. It encodes CAWSVGSGRNNKQFF.